A selection of T cell receptor beta chains follows, all from one sample in a study of cytomegalovirus exposure and HLA in healthy donors. Clones were sequenced by immunoSEQ multiplex PCR, and TCRdb holds only the in-frame ones, with some missing. The repertoire consists of over 200,000 clones, with 77% occurring once and the leading ten covering roughly 2.5%. Sequenced: PBMCs. The source is an older woman in good health and CMV-seropositive. Each CDR3 is given with its conserved first and last residue. A D gene is named only where the DNA matches it firmly. Expanded clones are given a class, and other clones once, few, many or no size at all.

TRBV19	TRBJ1-2	few	TRBD1	CASSIRDRGQGYTF	TGTGCCAGTAGTATCCGGGACAGGGGGCAAGGCTACACCTTC
TRBV18	TRBJ1-1	-	TRBD1	CASSPYDRASEAFF	TGTGCCAGCTCACCATACGACAGGGCTTCTGAAGCTTTCTTT
TRBV4-1	TRBJ2-2	-	-	CASSQQAPQRVLTTGELFF	TGCGCCAGCAGCCAGCAGGCCCCTCAGCGGGTGCTCACCACCGGGGAGCTGTTTTTT
TRBV5-1	TRBJ1-1	-	-	CASSLRFGGDAEAFF	TGCGCCAGCAGCTTGAGGTTTGGGGGGGACGCTGAAGCTTTCTTT
TRBV5-4	TRBJ2-7	-	-	CASSLEANEQYF	TGTGCCAGCAGCTTGGAAGCGAACGAGCAGTACTTC
TRBV11-3	TRBJ2-3	-	-	CASSLGEADTQYF	TGTGCCAGCAGCTTAGGGGAGGCAGATACGCAGTATTTT
TRBV28	TRBJ1-1	few	TRBD1	CASSSPGQGRSTEAFF	TGTGCCAGCAGTTCGCCGGGACAGGGGAGGAGCACTGAAGCTTTCTTT
TRBV7-9	TRBJ2-7	-	TRBD1	CASRLTGSSYEQYF	TGTGCCAGCAGACTGACAGGGAGCTCCTACGAGCAGTACTTC
TRBV7-2	TRBJ2-1	-	TRBD1	CASSPGQGVEQFF	TGTGCCAGCAGCCCTGGACAGGGCGTTGAGCAGTTCTTC
TRBV6-5	TRBJ1-2	-	TRBD1	CASSSGTGGGYTF	TGTGCCAGCAGTTCCGGGACAGGGGGTGGCTACACCTTC
TRBV19	TRBJ2-7	once	TRBD1	CASSAGGIYEQYF	TGTGCCAGTAGTGCAGGGGGTATCTACGAGCAGTACTTC
TRBV4-2	TRBJ2-5	-	-	CASSQDKETQYF	TGTGCCAGCAGCCAAGATAAAGAGACCCAGTACTTC
TRBV7-9	TRBJ2-2	few	-	CASSSQFGELFF	TGTGCCAGCAGCTCACAGTTCGGGGAGCTGTTTTTT
TRBV2	TRBJ2-2	-	-	CASRSAAGATGELFF	TGTGCCAGCAGGTCGGCCGCCGGAGCCACCGGGGAGCTGTTTTTT
TRBV19	TRBJ2-2	-	-	CASSIGEGVNTGELFF	TGTGCCAGTAGTATAGGTGAGGGAGTTAACACCGGGGAGCTGTTTTTT
TRBV4-2	TRBJ2-7	-	TRBD2	CASSLEALAADEQYF	TGTGCCAGCAGCCTAGAGGCCCTAGCGGCGGACGAGCAGTACTTC
TRBV7-9	TRBJ2-5	-	-	CASSLGPQETQYF	TGTGCCAGCAGCTTAGGGCCGCAAGAGACCCAGTACTTC
TRBV7-8	TRBJ2-7	-	TRBD1	CASSLAPTGFYEQYF	TGTGCCAGCAGCTTAGCCCCGACAGGGTTTTACGAGCAGTACTTC
TRBV7-3	TRBJ2-2	-	-	CASSSERTGELFF	TGTGCCAGCAGCTCAGAAAGAACCGGGGAGCTGTTTTTT
TRBV5-1	TRBJ1-1	few	-	CASSLVGAVNTEAFF	TGCGCCAGCAGCTTGGTGGGGGCCGTGAACACTGAAGCTTTCTTT
TRBV21-1	TRBJ2-3	once	-	CASSKDILDTQYF	TGTGCCAGCAGCAAAGACATATTGGATACGCAGTATTTT
TRBV27	TRBJ2-6	once	TRBD1	CASSGGTGEITGANVLTF	TGTGCCAGCAGTGGGGGGACAGGGGAAATCACTGGGGCCAACGTCCTGACTTTC
TRBV5-6	TRBJ2-1	-	-	CASSLAMAVSYNEQFF	TGTGCCAGCAGCTTGGCCATGGCAGTCTCCTACAATGAGCAGTTCTTC
TRBV5-1	TRBJ1-1	-	TRBD1	CASSYVQGASEAFF	TGCGCCAGCAGCTACGTCCAGGGGGCTTCAGAAGCTTTCTTT
TRBV11-2	TRBJ2-5	-	-	CASSLDWAGETQYF	TGTGCCAGCAGCTTAGATTGGGCGGGGGAGACCCAGTACTTC
TRBV29-1	TRBJ2-1	-	-	CSVEPIPNEQFF	TGCAGCGTTGAACCCATCCCCAATGAGCAGTTCTTC
TRBV11-2	TRBJ2-1	-	TRBD2	CASTGTSGYNEQFF	TGTGCCAGCACCGGGACTAGCGGTTACAATGAGCAGTTCTTC
TRBV7-3	TRBJ1-5	-	TRBD1	CASSGDRDQPQHF	TGTGCCAGCAGCGGAGACAGGGACCAGCCCCAGCATTTT
TRBV5-5	TRBJ2-7	-	TRBD2	CASSHPSGPYEQYF	TGTGCCAGCAGCCACCCTAGCGGACCCTACGAGCAGTACTTC
TRBV29-1	TRBJ1-3	-	-	CSVGVLSGNTIYF	TGCAGCGTCGGGGTGCTCTCTGGAAACACCATATATTTT
TRBV15	TRBJ1-3	-	-	CATQDGLSGNTIYF	TGTGCCACCCAGGACGGACTCTCTGGAAACACCATATATTTT
TRBV2	TRBJ1-2	once	-	CASNLPTNYGYTF	TGTGCCAGCAACTTACCTACTAACTATGGCTACACCTTC
TRBV20-1	TRBJ2-7	-	-	CSASQYEQYF	TGCAGTGCCTCACAATACGAGCAGTACTTC
TRBV2	TRBJ2-7	-	TRBD2	CASSDGAGVYEQYF	TGTGCCAGCAGTGACGGAGCGGGGGTCTACGAGCAGTACTTC
TRBV18	TRBJ1-3	few	-	CASSLATGISGNTIYF	TGTGCCAGCTCACTAGCGACAGGAATATCTGGAAACACCATATATTTT
TRBV5-1	TRBJ2-7	-	-	CASSLAADPGRSRREQYF	TGCGCCAGCAGCTTGGCCGCGGATCCCGGCCGTTCTCGACGAGAGCAGTACTTC
TRBV4-3	TRBJ1-5	-	-	CASSQDRSDQPQHF	TGCGCCAGCAGCCAAGACAGATCAGATCAGCCCCAGCATTTT
TRBV5-1	TRBJ2-5	-	TRBD2	CASSPGTGGRETQYF	TGCGCCAGCAGCCCCGGAACCGGCGGGAGGGAGACCCAGTACTTC
TRBV7-9	TRBJ2-1	once	-	CASSLVGQTTSYNEQFF	TGTGCCAGCAGCTTAGTGGGGCAGACCACCTCCTACAATGAGCAGTTCTTC
TRBV5-1	TRBJ1-2	-	-	CASRTDRYGYTF	TGCGCCAGTCGGACAGACCGCTATGGCTACACCTTC
TRBV2	TRBJ2-1	-	-	CASRFDRSSYNEQFF	TGTGCCAGCAGATTCGACAGGAGCTCCTACAATGAGCAGTTCTTC
TRBV6-1	TRBJ1-5	-	-	CASSEVWLAGNQPQHF	TGTGCCAGCAGTGAAGTTTGGTTAGCGGGCAATCAGCCCCAGCATTTT
TRBV5-1	TRBJ2-5	-	TRBD1	CASSTTGGGETQYF	TGCGCCAGCAGCACAACAGGGGGCGGTGAGACCCAGTACTTC
TRBV18	TRBJ1-1	-	TRBD1	CASSPSAGGFTEAFF	TGTGCCAGCTCACCGTCGGCAGGGGGGTTTACTGAAGCTTTCTTT
TRBV30	TRBJ1-4	few	-	CAWSWRGLEKLFF	TGTGCCTGGAGCTGGAGGGGACTTGAAAAACTGTTTTTT
TRBV28	TRBJ1-4	-	-	CASTRGGSNEKLFF	TGTGCCAGCACCCGGGGGGGGTCTAATGAAAAACTGTTTTTT
TRBV27	TRBJ2-7	-	TRBD2	CASSGSGVYSYEQYF	TGTGCCAGCAGCGGGAGCGGGGTCTACTCCTACGAGCAGTACTTC
TRBV10-1	TRBJ2-7	-	-	CASSHGTTYEQYF	TGCGCCAGCAGCCACGGGACAACCTACGAGCAGTACTTC
TRBV10-3	TRBJ1-2	-	-	CAISEPGSGYTF	TGTGCCATCAGTGAGCCGGGGTCTGGCTACACCTTC
TRBV11-2	TRBJ1-5	-	-	CASSLDRGLPQHF	TGTGCCAGCAGCTTAGACCGAGGTCTTCCCCAGCATTTT
TRBV29-1	TRBJ1-1	-	-	CSVGTPGQQNTEAFF	TGCAGCGTTGGTACCCCCGGACAGCAGAACACTGAAGCTTTCTTT
TRBV4-3	TRBJ2-1	few	-	CASSPTTSSYNEQFF	TGCGCCAGCAGCCCCACTACGTCCTCCTACAATGAGCAGTTCTTC